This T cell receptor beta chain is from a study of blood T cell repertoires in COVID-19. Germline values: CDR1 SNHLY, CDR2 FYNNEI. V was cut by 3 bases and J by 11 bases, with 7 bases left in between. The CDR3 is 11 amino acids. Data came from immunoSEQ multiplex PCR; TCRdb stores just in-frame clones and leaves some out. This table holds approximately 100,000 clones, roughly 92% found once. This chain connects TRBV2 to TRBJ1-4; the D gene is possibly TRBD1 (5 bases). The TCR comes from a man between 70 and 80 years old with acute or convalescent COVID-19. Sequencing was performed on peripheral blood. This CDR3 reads CASSERGKLFF. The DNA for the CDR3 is TGTGCCAGCAGTGAGCGGGGGAAACTGTTTTTT.